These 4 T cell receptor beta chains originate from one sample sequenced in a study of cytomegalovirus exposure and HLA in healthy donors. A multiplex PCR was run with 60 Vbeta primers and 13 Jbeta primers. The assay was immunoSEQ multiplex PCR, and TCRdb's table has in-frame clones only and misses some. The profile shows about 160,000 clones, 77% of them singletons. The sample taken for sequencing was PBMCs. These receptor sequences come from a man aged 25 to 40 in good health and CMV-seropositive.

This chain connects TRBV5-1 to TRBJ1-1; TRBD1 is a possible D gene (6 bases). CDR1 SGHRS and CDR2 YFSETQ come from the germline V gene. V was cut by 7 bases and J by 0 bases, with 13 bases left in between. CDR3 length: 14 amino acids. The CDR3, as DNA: TGCGCCAGCTTTCGGGGGGCGATGAACACTGAAGCTTTCTTT. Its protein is CASFRGAMNTEAFF.

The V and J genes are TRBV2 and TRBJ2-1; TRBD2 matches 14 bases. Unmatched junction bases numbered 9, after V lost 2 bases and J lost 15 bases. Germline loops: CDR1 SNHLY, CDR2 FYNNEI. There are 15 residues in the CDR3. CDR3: CASSENRGTSGGPFF. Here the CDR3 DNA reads TGTGCCAGCAGTGAAAATCGAGGGACTAGCGGGGGCCCGTTCTTC.

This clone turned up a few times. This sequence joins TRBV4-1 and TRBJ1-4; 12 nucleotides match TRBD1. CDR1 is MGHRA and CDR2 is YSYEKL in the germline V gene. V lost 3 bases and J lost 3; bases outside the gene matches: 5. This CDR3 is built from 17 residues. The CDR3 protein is CASSQAGQGAANEKLFF. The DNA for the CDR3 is TGCGCCAGCAGCCAGGCGGGACAGGGGGCTGCTAATGAAAAACTGTTTTTT.

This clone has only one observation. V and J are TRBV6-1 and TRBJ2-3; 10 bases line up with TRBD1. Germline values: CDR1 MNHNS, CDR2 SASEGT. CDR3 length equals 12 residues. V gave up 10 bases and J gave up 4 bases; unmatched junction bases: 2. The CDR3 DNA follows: TGTGCCACCGGGACAGGGGCAGATACGCAGTATTTT. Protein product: CATGTGADTQYF.